This entry lists 5 T cell receptor beta chains sequenced from one sample in a study of blood T cell repertoires in COVID-19. Assay used: immunoSEQ multiplex PCR; TCRdb lists only in-frame clones, some missing. This sample has more than 85,000 clones; roughly 87% occur once, and the top ten carry more than 5%. The sequenced material came from peripheral blood. These TCRs come from a woman between 45 and 60 years old with COVID-19, enrolled during active disease.

This clone occurred a few times. CDR3 sequence (DNA): TGTGCCAGCAGCTTGGGGGGGGGAAAGCAAGAGACCCAGTACTTC. Protein product: CASSLGGGKQETQYF. The chain uses TRBV5-4 and TRBJ2-5, with 7 bases matching TRBD2. The CDR3 is 15 amino acids. Germline V gives CDR1 SGHNT, CDR2 YYREEE (reference sequence). V trimming: 0 bases; J trimming: 2 bases; junction bases outside the gene matches: 4.

The CDR3 spells CASSESTRVDQPQHF. The CDR3 region has the DNA TGTGCCAGCAGTGAATCTACGAGGGTGGATCAGCCCCAGCATTTT. V usage is TRBV6-1 and J usage is TRBJ1-5; no definite D call. The CDR3 length is 15 residues. V lost 2 bases, J lost 5 bases, and 13 bases lay in between. In germline, CDR1 is MNHNS, CDR2 SASEGT.

The rearrangement uses TRBV2 and TRBJ1-1; 8 positions match TRBD1. Looked up from germline, CDR1 is SNHLY and CDR2 is FYNNEI. The CDR3 is made up of 14 amino acids. V was pared by 6 bases and J by 5 bases, with 8 bases of the junction left unmatched. CDR3 nucleotides: TGTGCCAGCAGCGGCACAGGGGGAAGGACTGAAGCTTTCTTT. It codes for CASSGTGGRTEAFF.

The chain couples TRBV5-1 to TRBJ2-6; no clear D gene. The V end lost 4 bases, the J end lost 0 bases, and 11 bases lay between the germline ends. Germline CDR1 reads SGHRS; CDR2 reads YFSETQ. This CDR3 region has 16 residues. The CDR3 DNA reads as TGCGCCAGCAGCAGCGCGTTTCGCTCTGGGGCCAACGTCCTGACTTTC. Translation: CASSSAFRSGANVLTF.

This chain joins TRBV9 and TRBJ2-7; 8 bases are a match to TRBD2. Germline V gives CDR1 SGDLS, CDR2 YYNGEE. The CDR3 contains 15 residues. V lost 0 bases to trimming and J lost 6 bases; unmatched junction nucleotides: 8. CDR3 loop: CASSVVERGPGEQYF. CDR3 bases: TGTGCCAGCAGCGTAGTGGAGCGGGGGCCCGGCGAGCAGTACTTC.